The 24 T cell receptor beta chains given below trace back to one sample, sequenced in a study of beta chain features in type 1 diabetes. Broader study findings: TCRB CDR3 length was moderately but significantly reduced in all four CD4+ subsets of Type 1 diabetes patients.

The antigens of these receptors remain unknown. Every isolated RNA sample was fully reverse transcribed, so sequencing captured expressed TCRB transcripts. TCRdb keeps only in-frame clones here, not all; method: immunoSEQ multiplex PCR. The data contain about 160,000 clones, about 8.3% of them singletons. Sequenced: central memory CD4+ T cells from blood. These receptors originate from a woman under 30 with type 1 diabetes.

V is TRBV7-3 and J is TRBJ2-3, with a tentative D call TRBD2 (6 bases). There are 14 residues in the CDR3. CDR1 SGHTA and CDR2 FQGTGA come from the germline V gene. Trimming removed 0 bases at V and 4 bases at J, with 8 bases between. The CDR3 bases are TGTGCCAGCAGCTTAACCGGAGGGCCAGATACGCAGTATTTT. Protein: CASSLTGGPDTQYF. Based on the CDR3 plus reference TRBV7-3 and TRBJ2-3, the full variable domain is GAGVSQTPSNKVTEKGKYVELRCDPISGHTALYWYRQSLGQGPEFLIYFQGTGAADDSGLPNDRFFAVRPEGSVSTLKIQRTERGDSAVYLCASSLTGGPDTQYFGPGTRLTVL.

The genes are TRBV18 and TRBJ1-1; D not certain. The germline gives CDR1 KGHSH, CDR2 LQKENI. This CDR3 is built from 14 residues. Trimming stripped 2 bases from V and 4 bases from J, with 11 bases between. This CDR3 is CASSPAGTGTEAFF. The CDR3 DNA follows: TGTGCCAGCTCACCAGCGGGCACGGGCACTGAAGCTTTCTTT.

The rearrangement joins TRBV7-9 to TRBJ1-4; D ambiguous. CDR1 and CDR2 (germline): SEHNR, FQNEAQ (reference sequence). V was clipped by 1 base and J by 0 bases, with 6 bases between them. The CDR3 runs to 15 residues. The CDR3 protein is CASSLGRATNEKLFF. As DNA, the CDR3 is TGTGCCAGCAGCTTAGGCCGCGCAACTAATGAAAAACTGTTTTTT.

V usage is TRBV15 and J usage is TRBJ1-5, with D unresolved. The V and J ends lost 6 bases and 2 bases respectively, with 11 bases between them. The CDR3 consists of 14 residues. CDR1 LNHNV and CDR2 YYDKDF come from the germline V gene (reference sequence). The CDR3 sequence: CATSGSGGNQPQHF. For the CDR3, the DNA is TGTGCCACCAGTGGCTCCGGGGGCAATCAGCCCCAGCATTTT.

This clone was observed a handful of times. The chain links TRBV7-2 to TRBJ2-1; 12 bases fit TRBD2. The CDR3 runs 16 residues. V shed 2 bases, J shed 4 bases, and the junction held 3 bases outside the gene matches. Germline CDR1 and CDR2: SGHTA and FQGNSA. The chain's CDR3 is CASSLTTSGGYNEQFF. CDR3 coding DNA: TGTGCCAGCAGCTTAACGACTAGCGGGGGTTACAATGAGCAGTTCTTC.

The chain couples TRBV11-2 to TRBJ2-3; D ambiguous. V was cut by 7 bases and J by 3 bases, with 14 bases left in between. This CDR3 is 14 amino acids long. Germline CDR1 and CDR2: SGHAT and FQNNGV. In DNA form, the CDR3 reads TGTGCCAGCACCTATAATAGATTGACAGATACGCAGTATTTT. Translated, it gives CASTYNRLTDTQYF.

This sequence joins TRBV29-1 and TRBJ2-1; TRBD1 might be the D (5 bases). Germline V gene data show CDR1 as SQVTM and CDR2 as ANQGSEA. CDR3 length: 15 residues. The V end lost 7 bases, the J end lost 5 bases, and 21 bases lay between the germline ends. In DNA, the CDR3 is TGCAGCGCTCGCGGCGGCAGGGTAGCTAACAATGAGCAGTTCTTC. Its translation: CSARGGRVANNEQFF.

This clone appeared a few times. J is TRBJ1-1 and V is TRBV5-4, with D perhaps TRBD1 (6 bases). Trimming removed 5 bases at V and 1 base at J, with 12 bases between. The germline gives CDR1 SGHNT, CDR2 YYREEE (reference sequence). CDR3 length: 14 amino acids. The CDR3 region has the DNA TGTGCCAGCAGGCCCGGACAGAGGAACACTGAAGCTTTCTTT. This sequence encodes CASRPGQRNTEAFF.

A few counts support this clone. The chain recombines TRBV14 with TRBJ1-1, with D unresolved. From germline, CDR1 is SGHDN and CDR2 FVKESK. The V gene lost 3 bases and the J gene lost 0 bases, with 5 bases spanning the gap. CDR3 size: 13 residues. The DNA of the CDR3 is TGTGCCAGCAGCCACGGGATGAACACTGAAGCTTTCTTT. Translation: CASSHGMNTEAFF.

A few counts support this clone. The rearrangement joins TRBV5-1 to TRBJ2-1, with TRBD2 as a possible D gene (5 bases). This CDR3 region has 14 residues. CDR1 is SGHRS, CDR2 YFSETQ, per germline. Trimming cost V 4 bases and J 9 bases, with 17 bases left between them. CDR3 DNA: TGCGCCAGCAGCCGAAGCGAACAAGGAGGTGAGCAGTTCTTC. Its protein product is CASSRSEQGGEQFF.

This clone was seen a few times. The chain joins TRBV5-1 to TRBJ1-3, with D hard to call. V was clipped by 6 bases and J by 0 bases, with 7 bases between them. Germline CDR1 reads SGHRS; CDR2 reads YFSETQ. The CDR3 has 13 amino acids. CDR3 in DNA: TGCGCCAGCAAAGAGGACTCTGGAAACACCATATATTTT. Amino acid sequence: CASKEDSGNTIYF.

The chain uses TRBV7-2 and TRBJ2-5; TRBD2 aligns across 9 bases. Germline V lookup: CDR1 SGHTA, CDR2 FQGNSA. This CDR3 comprises 17 residues. Trimming took 2 bases from V and 0 from J; bases not matched to a gene: 7. The CDR3 loop is CASSLRVSGSHQETQYF. The DNA of the CDR3 is TGTGCCAGCAGCTTAAGGGTTAGCGGGAGTCACCAAGAGACCCAGTACTTC.

In this sample, this clone turned up a few times. The V call is TRBV11-3, the J call TRBJ2-1; TRBD2 aligns across 10 bases. The CDR3 runs 15 residues. Germline V gene data show CDR1 as SGHNT and CDR2 as YENEEA. V trimming: 5 bases; J trimming: 7 bases; junction bases outside the gene matches: 8. CDR3 nucleotide sequence: TGTGCCAGCAGCCCCCGCCTAGCGGGAGATAATGAGCAGTTCTTC. Translating it yields CASSPRLAGDNEQFF. The whole variable domain, filled in from reference TRBV11-3 and TRBJ2-1, reads EAGVVQSPRYKIIEKKQPVAFWCNPISGHNTLYWYLQNLGQGPELLIRYENEEAVDDSQLPKDRFSAERLKGVDSTLKIQPAELGDSAVYLCASSPRLAGDNEQFFGPGTRLTVL.

V gene TRBV5-5 combines with J gene TRBJ2-7; D remains unclear. The germline V gene has CDR1 SGHKS and CDR2 YYEKEE (reference sequence). This CDR3 is built from 14 residues. Trimming removed 0 bases from V and 2 bases from J, with 9 bases in between. Here the CDR3 reads CASSLAPGAYEQYF. The CDR3 DNA follows: TGTGCCAGCAGCTTGGCCCCCGGAGCCTACGAGCAGTACTTC.

The chain has TRBV30 and TRBJ1-2, with D possibly TRBD1 on 6 matching bases. Germline values: CDR1 GTSNPN, CDR2 SVGIG (reference sequence). The CDR3 totals 13 residues. Trimming took off 3 bases at V and 4 bases at J, with 12 bases between the two ends. The CDR3 here is CAWSPDSLYGYTF. The CDR3 DNA reads as TGTGCCTGGAGCCCGGACAGCCTCTATGGCTACACCTTC.

This rearrangement joins TRBV30 to TRBJ2-4; D may be TRBD2 (7 bases). This CDR3 has 13 residues. Germline assignment: CDR1 GTSNPN and CDR2 SVGIG (reference sequence). Trimming pared 6 bases from V and 6 bases from J, leaving 15 bases between. The CDR3, as DNA: TGTGCCTGCGAAGTGGGGGGGCGAAACATTCAGTACTTC. It specifies CACEVGGRNIQYF.

In DNA, the CDR3 is TGTGCCAGCAGCCCAACCGACAGCTATGAGCAGTTCTTC. Translating gives CASSPTDSYEQFF. V is TRBV5-6 and J is TRBJ2-1; perhaps TRBD1 as D (5 bases). The germline CDR1 and CDR2 sequences are SGHDT and YYEEEE. Trimming stripped 4 bases from V and 8 bases from J, with 13 bases between. CDR3 length: 13 residues.

The V and J genes are TRBV14 and TRBJ2-7, with D maybe TRBD2 (6 bases). With 0 bases removed from V and 7 bases from J, the gap between germline ends came to 13 bases. Germline CDR1 reads SGHDN; CDR2 reads FVKESK. The CDR3 is 14 amino acids. CDR3 amino acids: CASSQEISGREQYF. CDR3 nucleotide sequence: TGTGCCAGCAGCCAAGAGATTTCGGGGAGGGAGCAGTACTTC. The full variable domain, completed using reference TRBV14 and TRBJ2-7, is EAGVTQFPSHSVIEKGQTVTLRCDPISGHDNLYWYRRVMGKEIKFLLHFVKESKQDESGMPNNRFLAERTGGTYSTLKVQPAELEDSGVYFCASSQEISGREQYFGPGTRLTVT.

The chain uses TRBV6-6 and TRBJ2-1; D may be TRBD2 (5 bases). Germline V gives CDR1 MNHNY, CDR2 SVGAGI (reference sequence). This CDR3 spans 12 amino acids. V dropped 7 bases and J dropped 7 bases, with 11 bases sitting between them. The chain's CDR3 is CASKEEPNEQFF. CDR3 coding DNA: TGTGCCAGCAAGGAGGAGCCGAATGAGCAGTTCTTC.

This clone was found a few times. The CDR3 spells CAWSEREETQYF. CDR3 coding DNA: TGTGCCTGGAGTGAACGAGAAGAGACCCAGTACTTC. The V gene is TRBV30, the J gene TRBJ2-5; unclear D gene. CDR1 GTSNPN and CDR2 SVGIG come from the germline V gene (reference sequence). V lost 1 base and J lost 3, with 6 bases in between. This CDR3 contains 12 residues.

This clone was found a few times. The V gene is TRBV29-1, the J gene TRBJ1-1; D possibly corresponds to TRBD1 (6 bases). Trimming took 5 bases from V and 0 from J, leaving 10 bases between them. Germline CDR1 SQVTM, CDR2 ANQGSEA. This CDR3 is 13 amino acids long. The CDR3 here is CSVLGQLNTEAFF. The CDR3, as DNA: TGCAGCGTTCTTGGACAGCTGAACACTGAAGCTTTCTTT. The full variable domain, in which reference TRBV29-1 and TRBJ1-1 provide the parts outside the CDR3, is SAVISQKPSRDICQRGTSLTIQCQVDSQVTMMFWYRQQPGQSLTLIATANQGSEATYESGFVIDKFPISRPNLTFSTLTVSNMSPEDSSIYLCSVLGQLNTEAFFGQGTRLTVV.

The gene calls are TRBV7-2 and TRBJ2-5; 9 bases agree with TRBD2. V lost 8 bases, J lost 0 bases, and 4 bases stayed unmatched. The CDR3 loop spans 14 amino acids. Per germline, CDR1 SGHTA and CDR2 FQGNSA. The DNA of the CDR3 is TGTGCCAGCGGGCTAGCGGGGAACCAAGAGACCCAGTACTTC. It yields the protein CASGLAGNQETQYF.

This clone was observed a few times. The chain has TRBV7-9 and TRBJ1-2; 7 nucleotides line up with TRBD1. Germline V gene lookup returns CDR1 SEHNR and CDR2 FQNEAQ (reference sequence). This CDR3 region has 16 residues. V gave up 2 bases and J gave up 5 bases; unmatched junction bases: 11. The CDR3 DNA reads as TGTGCCAGCAGCTTAATGCAGCGCAGGGGGGATTATGGCTACACCTTC. It translates to CASSLMQRRGDYGYTF.

This clone has just a few counts. This chain links TRBV7-3 with TRBJ2-3, with D uncertain. V lost 2 bases, J lost 8 bases, and 8 bases lay in between. Germline CDR1 SGHTA, CDR2 FQGTGA. The length of the CDR3 is 12 residues. The CDR3 protein is CASSLSIGTQYF. CDR3 DNA sequence: TGTGCCAGCAGCTTATCTATCGGTACGCAGTATTTT.